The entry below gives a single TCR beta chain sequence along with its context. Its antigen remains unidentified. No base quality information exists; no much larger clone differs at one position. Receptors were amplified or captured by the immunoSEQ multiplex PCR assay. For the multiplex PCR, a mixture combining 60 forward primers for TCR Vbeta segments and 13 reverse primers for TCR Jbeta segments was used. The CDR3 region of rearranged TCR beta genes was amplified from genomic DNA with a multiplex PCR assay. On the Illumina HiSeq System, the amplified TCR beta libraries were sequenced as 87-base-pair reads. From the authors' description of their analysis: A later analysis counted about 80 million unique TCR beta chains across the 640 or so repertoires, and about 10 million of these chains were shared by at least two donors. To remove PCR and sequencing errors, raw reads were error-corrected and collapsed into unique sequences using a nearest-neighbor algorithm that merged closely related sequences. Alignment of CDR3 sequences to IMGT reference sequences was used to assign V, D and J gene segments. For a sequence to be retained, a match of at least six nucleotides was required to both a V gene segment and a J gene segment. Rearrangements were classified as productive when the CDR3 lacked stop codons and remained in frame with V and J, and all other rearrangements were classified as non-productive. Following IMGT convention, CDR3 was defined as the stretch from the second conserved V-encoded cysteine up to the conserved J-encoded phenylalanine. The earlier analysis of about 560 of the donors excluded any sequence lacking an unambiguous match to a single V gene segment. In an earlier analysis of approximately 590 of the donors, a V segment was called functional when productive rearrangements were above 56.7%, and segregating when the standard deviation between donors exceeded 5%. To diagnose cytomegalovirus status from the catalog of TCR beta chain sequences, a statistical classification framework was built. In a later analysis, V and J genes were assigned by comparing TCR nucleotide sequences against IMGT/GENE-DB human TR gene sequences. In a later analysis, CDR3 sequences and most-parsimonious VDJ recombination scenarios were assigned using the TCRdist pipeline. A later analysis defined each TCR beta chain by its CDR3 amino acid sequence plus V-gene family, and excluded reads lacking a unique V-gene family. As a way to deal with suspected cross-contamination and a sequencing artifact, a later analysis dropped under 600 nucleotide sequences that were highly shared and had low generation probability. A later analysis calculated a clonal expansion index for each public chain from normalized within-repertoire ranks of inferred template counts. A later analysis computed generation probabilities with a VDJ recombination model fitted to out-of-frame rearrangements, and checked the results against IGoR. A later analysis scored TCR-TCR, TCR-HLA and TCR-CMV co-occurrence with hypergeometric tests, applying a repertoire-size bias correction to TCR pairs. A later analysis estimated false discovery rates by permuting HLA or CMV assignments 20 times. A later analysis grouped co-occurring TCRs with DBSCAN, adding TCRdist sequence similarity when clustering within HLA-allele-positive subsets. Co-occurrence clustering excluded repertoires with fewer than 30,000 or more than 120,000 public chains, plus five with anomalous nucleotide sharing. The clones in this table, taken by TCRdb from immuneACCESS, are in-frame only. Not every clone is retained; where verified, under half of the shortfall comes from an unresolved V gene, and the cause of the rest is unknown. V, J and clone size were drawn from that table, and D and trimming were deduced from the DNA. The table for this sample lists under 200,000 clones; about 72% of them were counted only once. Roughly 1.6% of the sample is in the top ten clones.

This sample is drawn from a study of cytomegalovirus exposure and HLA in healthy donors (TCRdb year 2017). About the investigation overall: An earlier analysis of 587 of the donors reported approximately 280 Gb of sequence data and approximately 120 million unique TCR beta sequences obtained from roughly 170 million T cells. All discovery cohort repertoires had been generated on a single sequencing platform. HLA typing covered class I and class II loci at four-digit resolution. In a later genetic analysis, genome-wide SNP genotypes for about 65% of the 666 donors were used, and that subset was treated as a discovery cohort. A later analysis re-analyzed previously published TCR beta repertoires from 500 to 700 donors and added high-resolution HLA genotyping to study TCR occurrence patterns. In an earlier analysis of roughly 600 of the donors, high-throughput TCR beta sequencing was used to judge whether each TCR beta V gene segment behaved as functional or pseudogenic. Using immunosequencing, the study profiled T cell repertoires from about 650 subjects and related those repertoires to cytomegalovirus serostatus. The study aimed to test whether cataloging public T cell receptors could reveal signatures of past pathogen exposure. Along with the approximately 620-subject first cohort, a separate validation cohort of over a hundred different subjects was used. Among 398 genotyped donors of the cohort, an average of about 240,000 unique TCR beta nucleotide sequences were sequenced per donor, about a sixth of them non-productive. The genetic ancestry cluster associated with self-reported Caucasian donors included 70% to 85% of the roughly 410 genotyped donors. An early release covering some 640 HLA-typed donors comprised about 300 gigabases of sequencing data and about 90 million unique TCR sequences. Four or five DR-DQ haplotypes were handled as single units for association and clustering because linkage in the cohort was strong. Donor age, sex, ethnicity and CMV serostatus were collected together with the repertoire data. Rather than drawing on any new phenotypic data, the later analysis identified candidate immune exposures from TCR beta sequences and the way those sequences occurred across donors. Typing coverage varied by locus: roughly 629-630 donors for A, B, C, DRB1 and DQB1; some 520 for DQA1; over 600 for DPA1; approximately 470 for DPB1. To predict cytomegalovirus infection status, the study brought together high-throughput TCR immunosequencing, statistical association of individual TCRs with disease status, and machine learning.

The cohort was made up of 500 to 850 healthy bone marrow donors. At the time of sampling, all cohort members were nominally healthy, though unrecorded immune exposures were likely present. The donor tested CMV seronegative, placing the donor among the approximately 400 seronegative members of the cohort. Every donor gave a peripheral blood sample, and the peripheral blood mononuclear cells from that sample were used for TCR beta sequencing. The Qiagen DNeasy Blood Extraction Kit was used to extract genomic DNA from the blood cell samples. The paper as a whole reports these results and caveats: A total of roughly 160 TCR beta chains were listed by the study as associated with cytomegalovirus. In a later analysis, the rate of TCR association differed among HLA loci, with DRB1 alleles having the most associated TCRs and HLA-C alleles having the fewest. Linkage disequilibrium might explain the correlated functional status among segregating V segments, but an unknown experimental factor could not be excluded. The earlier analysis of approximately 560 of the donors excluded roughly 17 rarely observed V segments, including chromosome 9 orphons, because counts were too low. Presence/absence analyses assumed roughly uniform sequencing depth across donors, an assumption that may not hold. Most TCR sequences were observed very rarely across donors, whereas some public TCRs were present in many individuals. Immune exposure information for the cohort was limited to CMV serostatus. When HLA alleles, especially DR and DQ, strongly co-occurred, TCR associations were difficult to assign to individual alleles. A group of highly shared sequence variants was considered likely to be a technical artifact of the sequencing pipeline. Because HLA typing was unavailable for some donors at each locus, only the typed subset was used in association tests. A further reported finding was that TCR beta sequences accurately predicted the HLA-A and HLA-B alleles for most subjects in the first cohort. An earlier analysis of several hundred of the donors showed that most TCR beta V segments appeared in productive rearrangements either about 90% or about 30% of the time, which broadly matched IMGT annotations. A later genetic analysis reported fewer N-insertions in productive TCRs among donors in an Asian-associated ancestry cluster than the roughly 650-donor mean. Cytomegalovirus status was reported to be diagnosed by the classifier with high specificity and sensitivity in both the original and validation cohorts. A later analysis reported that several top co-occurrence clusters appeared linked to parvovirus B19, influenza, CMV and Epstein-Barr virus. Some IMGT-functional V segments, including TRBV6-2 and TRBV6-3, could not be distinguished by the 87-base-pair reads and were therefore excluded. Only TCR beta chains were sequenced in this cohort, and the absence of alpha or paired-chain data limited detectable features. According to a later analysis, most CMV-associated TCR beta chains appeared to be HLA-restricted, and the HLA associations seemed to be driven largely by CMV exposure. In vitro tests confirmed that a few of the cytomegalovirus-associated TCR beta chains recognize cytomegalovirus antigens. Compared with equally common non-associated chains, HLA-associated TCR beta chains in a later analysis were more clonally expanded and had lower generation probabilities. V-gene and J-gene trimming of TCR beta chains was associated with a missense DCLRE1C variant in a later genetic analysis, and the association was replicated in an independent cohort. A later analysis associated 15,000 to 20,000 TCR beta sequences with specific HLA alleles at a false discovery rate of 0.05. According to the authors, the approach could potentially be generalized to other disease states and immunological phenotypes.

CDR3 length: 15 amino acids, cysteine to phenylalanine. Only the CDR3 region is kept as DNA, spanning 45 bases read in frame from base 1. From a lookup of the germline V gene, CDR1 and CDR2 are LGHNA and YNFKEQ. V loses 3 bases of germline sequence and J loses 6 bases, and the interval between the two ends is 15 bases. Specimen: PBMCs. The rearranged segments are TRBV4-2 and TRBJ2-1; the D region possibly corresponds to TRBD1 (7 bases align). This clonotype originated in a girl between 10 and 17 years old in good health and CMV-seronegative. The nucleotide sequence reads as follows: TGTGCCAGCAGCCACGACGGGGGACAGAGCAATGAGCAGTTCTTC. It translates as CASSHDGGQSNEQFF.